This record looks at one TCR beta chain sequence and its context. Original methodology: Estimation of nucleated cell counts was performed using reference gene primer amplification. Measured with immunoSEQ multiplex PCR; TCRdb has only the in-frame clones, and not every one. D and trimming were read from the DNA, whereas the V and J calls and clone size are those reported in that table. This sample has 25,000 to 35,000 clones; 90% occur once, and the top ten carry around 8.2%. This record belongs to a study of blood T cell repertoires in COVID-19. The overall study: Samples representing acute and convalescent COVID-19 were sourced from the United States, Italy and Spain. T cells, B-cell-depleted T cells, or PBMCs provided the cDNA or gDNA that served as material.

From germline, CDR1 is GTSNPN and CDR2 SVGIG (reference sequence). With 7 bases removed from V and 6 bases from J, the gap between germline ends came to 22 bases. CDR3 length: 14 amino acids. The sequencing input was peripheral blood. The V gene is TRBV30, the J gene TRBJ2-7, with D perhaps matching TRBD1 (6 bases). The TCR comes from a man in his 70s with active or convalescent COVID-19. The CDR3: CASSGSGHSLEQYF. In nucleotides, the CDR3 is TGTGCCTCGTCAGGTTCGGGACATTCCCTCGAGCAGTACTTC.